Following are 31 T cell receptor beta chains from one sample sequenced in a study of OX40 agonist ivuxolimab in advanced cancers. Clones were sequenced by immunoSEQ multiplex PCR, and TCRdb holds only the in-frame ones, with some missing. The sample lists 35,000 to 50,000 clones; almost 90% were seen once. This material consisted of CD4+ or CD8+ T cells sorted from blood, taken in a trial of the OX40 agonist ivuxolimab. These receptors originate from an adult with an advanced solid tumor such as melanoma, head and neck, liver or kidney cancer.

This clone has just a few counts. The chain joins TRBV28 to TRBJ1-5; D unresolved. Germline V CDR1 and CDR2: MDHEN, SYDVKM. CDR3 length: 15 amino acids. V lost 4 bases, J lost 1 base, and 11 bases lay in between. Written as DNA, the CDR3 is TGTGCCAGCAGTTCTCGTAGCGGGAGCAATCAGCCCCAGCATTTT. Its translation: CASSSRSGSNQPQHF.

The genes are TRBV7-2 and TRBJ2-3; 7 positions match TRBD2. The trim removed 1 base at V and 0 bases at J, leaving 4 bases unmatched. The CDR3 loop spans 16 amino acids. Germline loops: CDR1 SGHTA, CDR2 FQGNSA. CDR3 bases: TGTGCCAGCAGCTTAGGTGTAGCGGGTAGCACAGATACGCAGTATTTT. Translation: CASSLGVAGSTDTQYF.

This rearrangement joins TRBV19 to TRBJ2-5; 13 positions match TRBD2. Germline V gives CDR1 LNHDA, CDR2 SQIVND (reference sequence). The CDR3 extends over 16 amino acids. The V segment lost 4 bases and the J segment 5 bases; nucleotides outside the gene matches: 7. The CDR3 loop is CASSKRLAGGSETQYF. CDR3 bases: TGTGCCAGTAGTAAGAGACTAGCGGGAGGTTCTGAGACCCAGTACTTC. Complete variable domain (other parts from reference TRBV19 and TRBJ2-5): DGGITQSPKYLFRKEGQNVTLSCEQNLNHDAMYWYRQDPGQGLRLIYYSQIVNDFQKGDIAEGYSVSREKKESFPLTVTSAQKNPTAFYLCASSKRLAGGSETQYFGPGTRLLVL.

CDR3 amino acids: CASSLRGSYEQYF. CDR3 DNA sequence: TGTGCCAGCAGTTTACGGGGCTCCTACGAGCAGTACTTC. The chain employs TRBV27 and TRBJ2-7; D is perhaps TRBD2 (5 bases). This CDR3 region has 13 residues. The germline gives CDR1 MNHEY, CDR2 SMNVEV (reference sequence). V dropped 2 bases and J dropped 0 bases, with 5 bases sitting between them.

The J gene is TRBJ2-7, the V gene TRBV6-5, with TRBD1 matching 9 bases. Germline V CDR1 and CDR2: MNHEY, SVGAGI. The CDR3 contains 14 residues. After removal of 6 bases from V and 0 bases from J, the junction contained 3 bases not matched to a gene. The CDR3 region has the DNA TGTGCCAGCAGAATGGGACAGGGCTCCTACGAGCAGTACTTC. Its protein is CASRMGQGSYEQYF.

The V call is TRBV2, the J call TRBJ2-7; D is ambiguous. The V gene lost 7 bases and the J gene lost 0 bases, with 13 bases spanning the gap. Germline CDR1 reads SNHLY; CDR2 reads FYNNEI. This CDR3 comprises 14 residues. CDR3 loop: CASNRASSSYEQYF. CDR3 DNA: TGTGCCAGCAACCGGGCCTCCAGCTCCTACGAGCAGTACTTC. Full variable domain (missing parts from reference TRBV2 and TRBJ2-7): EPEVTQTPSHQVTQMGQEVILRCVPISNHLYFYWYRQILGQKVEFLVSFYNNEISEKSEIFDDQFSVERPDGSNFTLKIRSTKLEDSAMYFCASNRASSSYEQYFGPGTRLTVT.

The table lists this clone with a few counts. The chain employs TRBV14 and TRBJ2-7; D is perhaps TRBD1 (6 bases). In germline, CDR1 is SGHDN, CDR2 FVKESK. This CDR3 spans 13 amino acids. V lost 5 bases to trimming and J lost 7 bases, with 15 bases between them. The CDR3 protein is CASSINRAGEQYF. In nucleotides, the CDR3 is TGTGCCAGCAGCATCAACAGGGCCGGGGAGCAGTACTTC.

The rearrangement uses TRBV18 and TRBJ2-7, with TRBD2 matching 8 bases. Germline CDR1 is KGHSH and CDR2 is LQKENI. The CDR3 length is 14 residues. The ends lost 5 bases at V and 5 bases at J; junction bases unmatched: 8. CDR3 bases: TGTGCCAGCTCAAGGAGCGGGAGCTATGACGAGCAGTACTTC. Its protein product is CASSRSGSYDEQYF.

The J gene is TRBJ2-7, the V gene TRBV7-2; tentative D call: TRBD1 (6 bases). CDR3 length: 14 amino acids. Trimming took off 4 bases at V and 2 bases at J, with 12 bases between the two ends. Germline V gene data show CDR1 as SGHTA and CDR2 as FQGNSA. In nucleotides, the CDR3 is TGTGCCAGCAGCTGGGACAAACCCCCCTACGAGCAGTACTTC. It codes for CASSWDKPPYEQYF. The entire variable domain, with the rest obtained from reference TRBV7-2 and TRBJ2-7, is as follows: GAGVSQSPSNKVTEKGKDVELRCDPISGHTALYWYRQSLGQGLEFLIYFQGNSAPDKSGLPSDRFSAERTGGSVSTLTIQRTQQEDSAVYLCASSWDKPPYEQYFGPGTRLTVT.

The chain has TRBV7-8 and TRBJ2-7; possible D gene TRBD2, 6 bases. CDR3 length: 14 residues. Germline V gene lookup returns CDR1 SGHVS and CDR2 FQNEAQ. The V gene lost 5 bases and the J gene lost 4 bases, with 15 bases spanning the gap. CDR3 nucleotides: TGTGCCAGCAGCCCGGATATGAGCGGGTACGAGCAGTACTTC. This codes for CASSPDMSGYEQYF.

The rearrangement links TRBV5-4 to TRBJ2-6; D is ambiguous. Germline V lookup: CDR1 SGHNT, CDR2 YYREEE (reference sequence). The length of the CDR3 is 15 residues. V lost 6 bases and J lost 0, with 10 bases in between. CDR3 nucleotide sequence: TGTGCCAGCACCAATAGTAGCTCTGGGGCCAACGTCCTGACTTTC. Translated, it gives CASTNSSSGANVLTF.

The rearrangement links TRBV28 to TRBJ2-5; 8 bases map to TRBD2. The CDR3 loop spans 15 amino acids. Germline V CDR1 and CDR2: MDHEN, SYDVKM. V was pared by 5 bases and J by 4 bases, with 9 bases of the junction left unmatched. CDR3 nucleotides: TGTGCCAGCAGTCTTCTGACTAGCGTAGGAGAGACCCAGTACTTC. It yields the protein CASSLLTSVGETQYF.

This CDR3 is CASSLYGRGQETQYF. In DNA form, the CDR3 reads TGTGCCAGCAGCTTATACGGCAGGGGCCAAGAGACCCAGTACTTC. The chain combines TRBV7-2 with TRBJ2-5; D may be TRBD1 (6 bases). Germline assignment: CDR1 SGHTA and CDR2 FQGNSA. V was cut by 2 bases and J by 1 base, with 11 bases left in between. The CDR3 runs to 15 residues. The variable domain in full, with the rest retrieved from reference TRBV7-2 and TRBJ2-5, is GAGVSQSPSNKVTEKGKDVELRCDPISGHTALYWYRQSLGQGLEFLIYFQGNSAPDKSGLPSDRFSAERTGGSVSTLTIQRTQQEDSAVYLCASSLYGRGQETQYFGPGTRLLVL.

The V and J genes are TRBV7-9 and TRBJ1-1, with D unclear. Trimming removed 8 bases from V and 0 bases from J, with 7 bases in between. Germline loops: CDR1 SEHNR, CDR2 FQNEAQ (reference sequence). This CDR3 is 12 amino acids long. CDR3 sequence: CASSHVNTEAFF. In DNA form, the CDR3 reads TGTGCCAGCTCTCACGTGAACACTGAAGCTTTCTTT.

The chain links TRBV9 to TRBJ2-1; 8 bases are a match to TRBD2. J gave up 4 bases and V 0 bases, and 3 bases lay outside the gene matches. This CDR3 comprises 15 residues. CDR1 is SGDLS and CDR2 is YYNGEE in the germline V gene. CDR3 coding DNA: TGTGCCAGCAGCGTAGGACTAGCGCTATACAATGAGCAGTTCTTC. The encoded protein is CASSVGLALYNEQFF.

The rearrangement uses TRBV5-1 and TRBJ2-7; unclear D gene. Trimming left V 3 bases short and J 6 bases short, with 16 bases between. From germline, CDR1 is SGHRS and CDR2 YFSETQ. The CDR3 consists of 14 residues. CDR3 sequence reads: CASSWLQDGVEQYF. CDR3 in DNA: TGCGCCAGCAGCTGGCTACAAGACGGCGTCGAGCAGTACTTC.

The rearrangement joins TRBV5-4 to TRBJ2-2; 8 bases line up with TRBD2. Germline lookup yields CDR1 SGHNT and CDR2 YYREEE (reference sequence). This CDR3 is built from 17 residues. J was trimmed by 4 bases and V by 0 bases; bases with no gene match: 8. CDR3 sequence reads: CASSLVLAGAFTGELFF. For the CDR3, the DNA is TGTGCCAGCAGCTTGGTCCTAGCGGGTGCTTTCACCGGGGAGCTGTTTTTT.

This clone was counted only a few times. The CDR3 loop reads CASSTGHSTDTQYF. The DNA for the CDR3 is TGTGCCAGCAGTACGGGACACAGCACAGATACGCAGTATTTT. V gene TRBV11-3 combines with J gene TRBJ2-3; a weak D match, TRBD1 (6 bases). CDR1 is SGHNT, CDR2 YENEEA, per germline. The length of the CDR3 is 14 residues. Deletions cut 6 bases from V and 0 bases from J, with 10 bases between.

The CDR3 region has the DNA TGTGCCAGCAGTTGGCAAGAGACCCAGTACTTC. Its protein product is CASSWQETQYF. The gene calls are TRBV28 and TRBJ2-5, with D unresolved. Germline CDR1 reads MDHEN; CDR2 reads SYDVKM. Trimming cost V 4 bases and J 2 bases, with 2 bases left between them. This CDR3 spans 11 amino acids. The whole variable domain, filled in from reference TRBV28 and TRBJ2-5, reads DVKVTQSSRYLVKRTGEKVFLECVQDMDHENMFWYRQDPGLGLRLIYFSYDVKMKEKGDIPEGYSVSREKKERFSLILESASTNQTSMYLCASSWQETQYFGPGTRLLVL.

The chain combines TRBV2 with TRBJ2-5; D possibly matches TRBD1 or TRBD2 (5 bases each). Germline assignment: CDR1 SNHLY and CDR2 FYNNEI. The CDR3 is 14 residues long. Trimming took off 5 bases at V and 5 bases at J, with 15 bases between the two ends. The CDR3 sequence is CASSPDRGVETQYF. CDR3 DNA: TGTGCCAGCAGTCCGGACCGAGGGGTGGAGACCCAGTACTTC.

The sample holds a few counts of this clone. The rearrangement links TRBV27 to TRBJ1-2, with 7 bases aligning to TRBD1. The CDR3 length is 15 residues. CDR1 is MNHEY and CDR2 is SMNVEV in the germline V gene (reference sequence). The J segment lost 7 bases and the V segment lost 3 bases, leaving 11 bases of the junction unmatched. CDR3 region: CASSLAPGQGGGYTF. The DNA for the CDR3 is TGTGCCAGCAGTTTGGCCCCCGGTCAGGGGGGTGGCTACACCTTC.

There are a few counts of this clone. The V call is TRBV7-9, the J call TRBJ2-5, with a tentative D call TRBD1 (6 bases). Germline CDR1 is SEHNR and CDR2 is FQNEAQ (reference sequence). The ends were cut back, 1 base at V and 4 bases at J, with 10 bases in the middle. The CDR3 has 14 residues. The CDR3 region has the DNA TGTGCCAGCAGCTTAGAAGGCAGGGGAGAGACCCAGTACTTC. It specifies CASSLEGRGETQYF.

The DNA of the CDR3 is TGTGCCAGCAGTTCACCAGGAATCGGGCAGTTCTTC. It encodes CASSSPGIGQFF. The genes are TRBV6-5 and TRBJ2-1; D unclear. This CDR3 is 12 amino acids long. V was trimmed by 4 bases and J by 12 bases, leaving 13 bases between them. Looked up from germline, CDR1 is MNHEY and CDR2 is SVGAGI.

The chain recombines TRBV19 with TRBJ1-5, with 8 bases aligning to TRBD1. Germline V lookup: CDR1 LNHDA, CDR2 SQIVND (reference sequence). This CDR3 contains 17 residues. J gave up 7 bases and V 7 bases, and 18 bases lay outside the gene matches. CDR3 in amino acids: CASILGRGTGGSQPQHF. The CDR3 nucleotides are TGTGCCAGTATATTAGGACGAGGGACAGGAGGTTCCCAGCCCCAGCATTTT.

This chain uses TRBV6-5 with TRBJ1-5, with D tentatively TRBD1 (5 bases). There are 12 residues in the CDR3. The V end lost 6 bases, the J end lost 6 bases, and 9 bases lay between the germline ends. Germline V gene data show CDR1 as MNHEY and CDR2 as SVGAGI. CDR3 protein: CASRRGGQPQHF. Here the CDR3 DNA reads TGTGCCAGCAGAAGGGGTGGTCAGCCCCAGCATTTT.

The gene calls are TRBV20-1 and TRBJ2-7; D perhaps matches TRBD1 (6 bases). CDR3 length equals 11 residues. Per germline, CDR1 DFQATT and CDR2 SNEGSKA (reference sequence). V shed 6 bases and J shed 4 bases, with 10 bases lying between them. CDR3 loop: CSAFGTYEQYF. As DNA, the CDR3 is TGCAGTGCCTTCGGGACATACGAGCAGTACTTC.

A few counts support this clone. The rearrangement uses TRBV5-1 and TRBJ2-3; 11 positions match TRBD2. V was pared by 0 bases and J by 3 bases, with 9 bases of the junction left unmatched. The CDR3 runs 18 residues. Per the germline V gene, CDR1 is SGHRS and CDR2 is YFSETQ. The CDR3 region is CASSLGLAGGRWTDTQYF. The CDR3 nucleotides are TGCGCCAGCAGCTTGGGGCTAGCGGGAGGAAGATGGACAGATACGCAGTATTTT.

V gene TRBV6-5 combines with J gene TRBJ1-4; the D gene is possibly TRBD1 (5 bases). There are 16 residues in the CDR3. Germline lookup yields CDR1 MNHEY and CDR2 SVGAGI. V dropped 2 bases and J dropped 7 bases, with 17 bases sitting between them. The DNA for the CDR3 is TGTGCCAGCAGTTACCATTGGGGGGAGAGGCGTGAAAAACTGTTTTTT. Translating it yields CASSYHWGERREKLFF.

This rearrangement joins TRBV11-2 to TRBJ2-7; D gene uncertain. The CDR3 is made up of 14 amino acids. Germline assignment: CDR1 SGHAT and CDR2 FQNNGV. The germline V and J ends were trimmed by 5 bases and 7 bases, with 18 bases remaining between them. The CDR3 DNA is TGTGCCAGCAGCCCCACTCGCTTGGCACCGGAGCAGTACTTC. It translates to CASSPTRLAPEQYF.

The CDR3 DNA is TGCGCCAGCAGCCAAGATTTTGGCAGGGTGAACACCGGGGAGCTGTTTTTT. Protein sequence: CASSQDFGRVNTGELFF. The V and J genes are TRBV4-1 and TRBJ2-2; D may be TRBD1 (5 bases). V was pared by 0 bases and J by 1 base, with 12 bases between. Germline values: CDR1 MGHRA, CDR2 YSYEKL. CDR3 length: 17 amino acids.

V usage is TRBV7-2 and J usage is TRBJ2-7, with TRBD2 identical over 7 bases. V shed 0 bases and J 9 bases; nucleotides not matched to a gene: 8. Germline CDR1 SGHTA, CDR2 FQGNSA. The CDR3 length is 14 residues. CDR3 coding DNA: TGTGCCAGCAGCTTAGCGGCGGGAGTAATCGGGCAGTACTTC. The encoded protein is CASSLAAGVIGQYF.